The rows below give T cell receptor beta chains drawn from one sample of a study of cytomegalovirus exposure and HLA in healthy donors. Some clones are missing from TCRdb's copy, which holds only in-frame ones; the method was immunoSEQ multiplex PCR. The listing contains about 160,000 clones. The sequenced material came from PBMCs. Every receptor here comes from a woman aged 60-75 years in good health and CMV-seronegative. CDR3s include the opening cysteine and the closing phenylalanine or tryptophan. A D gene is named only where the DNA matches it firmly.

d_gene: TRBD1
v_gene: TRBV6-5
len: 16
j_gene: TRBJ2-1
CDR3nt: TGTGCCAGCAGTTCCGCCGGGACAGCCTCCTACAATGAGCAGTTCTTC
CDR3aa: CASSSAGTASYNEQFF

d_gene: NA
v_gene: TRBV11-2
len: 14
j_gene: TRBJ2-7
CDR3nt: TGTGCCAGCAGCTTGCGCAGGGTGGGCTACGAGCAGTACTTC
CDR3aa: CASSLRRVGYEQYF

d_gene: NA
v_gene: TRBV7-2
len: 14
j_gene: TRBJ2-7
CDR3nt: TGTGCCAGCAGCTCCGACAGGATTACCTACGAGCAGTACTTC
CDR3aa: CASSSDRITYEQYF

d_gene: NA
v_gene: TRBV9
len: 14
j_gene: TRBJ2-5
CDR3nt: TGTGCCAGCAGCCCCCGGACTTGGGAGGAGACCCAGTACTTC
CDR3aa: CASSPRTWEETQYF

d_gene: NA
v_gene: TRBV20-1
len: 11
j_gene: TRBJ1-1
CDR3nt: TGCAGTGCTCGGTGGAACACTGAAGCTTTCTTT
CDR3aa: CSARWNTEAFF

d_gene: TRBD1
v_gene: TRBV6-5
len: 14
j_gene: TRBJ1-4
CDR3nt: TGCGCCAGCAGCCCCGACAGGGCGAGTCAAAAACTGTTTTTT
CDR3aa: CASSPDRASQKLFF

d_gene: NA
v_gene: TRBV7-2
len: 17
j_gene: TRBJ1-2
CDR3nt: TGTGCCAGCAGCTTAGATCGGAAACTACTTGGAAACTATGGCTACACCTTC
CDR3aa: CASSLDRKLLGNYGYTF

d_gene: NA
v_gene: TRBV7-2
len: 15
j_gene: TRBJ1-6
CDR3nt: TGTGCCAGCAGCTTTCGATCGGGATCAGATTCACCCCTCCACTTT
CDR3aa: CASSFRSGSDSPLHF

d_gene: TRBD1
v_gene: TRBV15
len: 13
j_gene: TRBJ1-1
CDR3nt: TGTGCCACCAGCACAGTGGGGACAGCCGAAGCTTTCTTT
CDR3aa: CATSTVGTAEAFF

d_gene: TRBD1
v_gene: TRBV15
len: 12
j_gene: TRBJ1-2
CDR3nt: TGTGCCACCTTTGACAGGGTGTCTCTCTACACCTTC
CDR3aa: CATFDRVSLYTF

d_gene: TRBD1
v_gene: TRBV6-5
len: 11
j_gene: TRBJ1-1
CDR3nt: TGTGCCGCGGGGACAGTCACTGAAGCTTTCTTT
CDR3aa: CAAGTVTEAFF

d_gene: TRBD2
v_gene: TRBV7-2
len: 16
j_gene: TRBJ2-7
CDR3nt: TGTGCCAGCAGCCCCCCTAGCGGAACGGGGGACTACGAGCAGTACTTC
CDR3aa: CASSPPSGTGDYEQYF

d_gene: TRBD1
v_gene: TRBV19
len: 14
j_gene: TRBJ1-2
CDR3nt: TGTGCCAGTAGTGTGACAGGGTCGAGCTATGGCTACACCTTC
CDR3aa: CASSVTGSSYGYTF

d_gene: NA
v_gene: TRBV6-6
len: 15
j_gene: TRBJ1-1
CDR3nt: TGTGCCAGCAGTTACCTCGGGTCGATGAACACTGAAGCTTTCTTT
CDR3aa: CASSYLGSMNTEAFF

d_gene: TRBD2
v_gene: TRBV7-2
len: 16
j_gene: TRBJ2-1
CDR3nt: TGTGCCAGCAGCTTAGTTGCGGGGGGGTTCTACAATGAGCAGTTCTTC
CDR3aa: CASSLVAGGFYNEQFF

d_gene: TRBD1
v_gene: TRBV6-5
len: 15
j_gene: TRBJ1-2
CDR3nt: TGTGCCAGCAGTTCCTGGACAGGAGGGGGACATGGCTACACCTTC
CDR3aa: CASSSWTGGGHGYTF

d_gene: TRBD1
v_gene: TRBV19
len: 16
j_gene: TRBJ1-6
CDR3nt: TGTGCCAGTAGTATGCAGGGGGTCCTATATAATTCACCCCTCCACTTT
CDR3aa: CASSMQGVLYNSPLHF

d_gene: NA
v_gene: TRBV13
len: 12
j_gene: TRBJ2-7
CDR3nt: TGTGCCAGCAGCTTACAGGGGTTCGAGCAGTACTTC
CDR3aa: CASSLQGFEQYF

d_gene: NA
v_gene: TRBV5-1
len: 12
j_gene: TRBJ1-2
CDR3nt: TGCGCCAGCAGCTTCTGGGGAGAAGGCTACACCTTC
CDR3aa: CASSFWGEGYTF

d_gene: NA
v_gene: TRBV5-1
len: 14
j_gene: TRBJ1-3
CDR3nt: TGCGCCAGCAGCGGGGGGAGCTCTGGAAACACCATATATTTT
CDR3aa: CASSGGSSGNTIYF

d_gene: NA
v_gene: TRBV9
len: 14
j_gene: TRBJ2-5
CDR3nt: TGTGCCAGCAGCTCTCAGATCGGCGGGGAGACCCAGTACTTC
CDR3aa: CASSSQIGGETQYF

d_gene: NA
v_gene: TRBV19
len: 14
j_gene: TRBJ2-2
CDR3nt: TGTGCCAGTTCCATAGCGGCGAACACCGGGGAGCTGTTTTTT
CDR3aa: CASSIAANTGELFF

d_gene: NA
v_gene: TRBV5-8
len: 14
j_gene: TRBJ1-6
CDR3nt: TGTGCCAGCAGCCAGGGGTCTGCCGGTTCACCCCTCCACTTT
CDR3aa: CASSQGSAGSPLHF

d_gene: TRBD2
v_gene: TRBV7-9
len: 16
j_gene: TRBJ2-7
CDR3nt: TGTGCCAGCAGCCTGACCGCCGGGACTAGCGGCCTGGAGCAGTACTTC
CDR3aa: CASSLTAGTSGLEQYF

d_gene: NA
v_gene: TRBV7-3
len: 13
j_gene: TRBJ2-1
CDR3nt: TGTGCCAGCAGCTTAGGACTGTACAATGAGCAGTTCTTC
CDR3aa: CASSLGLYNEQFF

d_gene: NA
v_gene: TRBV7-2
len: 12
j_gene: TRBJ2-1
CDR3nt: TGTGCCAGCAGTTCCACAGGGCATGAGCAGTTCTTC
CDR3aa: CASSSTGHEQFF

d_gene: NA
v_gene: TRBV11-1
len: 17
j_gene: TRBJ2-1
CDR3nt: TGTGCCAGCAGCTTATTTGCGGGGGCTGGCTCCTACAATGAGCAGTTCTTC
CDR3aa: CASSLFAGAGSYNEQFF

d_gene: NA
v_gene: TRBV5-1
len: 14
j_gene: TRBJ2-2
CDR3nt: TGCGCCAGCATACTCAGGGCTGGCACCGGGGAGCTGTTTTTT
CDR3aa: CASILRAGTGELFF

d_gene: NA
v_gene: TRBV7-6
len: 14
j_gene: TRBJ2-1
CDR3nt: TGTGCCAGCAGCCCCGTCCTGGGGGCCAATGAGCAGTTCTTC
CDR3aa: CASSPVLGANEQFF

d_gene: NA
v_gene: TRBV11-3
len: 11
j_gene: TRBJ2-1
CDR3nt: TGTGCCAGCAGCCGCGACAATGAGCAGTTCTTC
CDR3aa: CASSRDNEQFF

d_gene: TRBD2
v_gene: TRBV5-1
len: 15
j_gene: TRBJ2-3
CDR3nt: TGCGCCAGCAGCACCGGAGCTAGCGGGACAGATACGCAGTATTTT
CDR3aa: CASSTGASGTDTQYF

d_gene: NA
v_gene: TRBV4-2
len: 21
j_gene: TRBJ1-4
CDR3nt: TGTGCCAGCAGCCAAGATGACGTCGAGGGATCCATTTTGGCGACTAATGAAAAACTGTTTTTT
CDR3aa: CASSQDDVEGSILATNEKLFF

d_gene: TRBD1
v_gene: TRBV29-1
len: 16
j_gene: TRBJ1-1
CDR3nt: TGCAGCGGATTTTACGGGACAGGCCTCATGAACACTGAAGCTTTCTTT
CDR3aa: CSGFYGTGLMNTEAFF

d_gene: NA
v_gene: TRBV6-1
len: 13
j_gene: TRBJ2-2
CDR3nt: TGTGCCACCCACAGGAGAGGTACCGGGGAGCTGTTTTTT
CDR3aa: CATHRRGTGELFF

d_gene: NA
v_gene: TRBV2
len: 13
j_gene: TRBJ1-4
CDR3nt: TGTGCCAGCAGCAGGGACACGAGGGAAAAACTGTTTTTT
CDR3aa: CASSRDTREKLFF

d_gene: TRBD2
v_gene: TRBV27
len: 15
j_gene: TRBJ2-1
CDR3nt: TGTGCCAGCAGCCCCGGGCTTCTAGCGGGGGGATACCAGTTCTTC
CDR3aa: CASSPGLLAGGYQFF

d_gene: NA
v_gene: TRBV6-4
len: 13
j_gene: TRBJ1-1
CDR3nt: TGTGCCAGCTCCTCCCAGGGCGGCGCTGAAGCTTTCTTT
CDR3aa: CASSSQGGAEAFF

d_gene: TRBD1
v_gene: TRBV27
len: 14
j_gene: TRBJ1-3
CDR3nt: TGTGCCAGCAGGACAGGGGGCTCTGGAAACACCATATATTTT
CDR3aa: CASRTGGSGNTIYF

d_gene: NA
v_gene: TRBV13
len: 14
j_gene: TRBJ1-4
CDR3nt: TGTGCCAGCAGCTTAGGGAATCGCTACGAAAAACTGTTTTTT
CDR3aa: CASSLGNRYEKLFF

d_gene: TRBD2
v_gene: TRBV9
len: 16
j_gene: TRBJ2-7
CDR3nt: TGTGCCAGCAGCGCCGGGACTAGCCTCTTCTCCTACGAGCAGTACTTC
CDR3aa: CASSAGTSLFSYEQYF

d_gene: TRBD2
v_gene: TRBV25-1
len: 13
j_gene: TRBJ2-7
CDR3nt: TGTGCCAGCAGAGCGGGAGCCCTCTACGAGCAGTACTTC
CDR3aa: CASRAGALYEQYF

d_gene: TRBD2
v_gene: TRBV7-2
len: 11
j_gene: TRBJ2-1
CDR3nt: TGTGCCAGCAGCAGCGGGGGTGAGCAGTTCTTC
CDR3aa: CASSSGGEQFF

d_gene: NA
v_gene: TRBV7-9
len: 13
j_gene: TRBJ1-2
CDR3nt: TGTGCCAGCAGCCCTGACAGGATCTATGGCTACACCTTC
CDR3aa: CASSPDRIYGYTF

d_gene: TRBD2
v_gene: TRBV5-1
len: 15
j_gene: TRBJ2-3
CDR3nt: TGCGCCAGCAGCCCGTTAGCGGGAAGGGCAGATACGCAGTATTTT
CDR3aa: CASSPLAGRADTQYF

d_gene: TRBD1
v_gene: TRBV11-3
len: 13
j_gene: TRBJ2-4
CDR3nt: TGTGCCAGCAGCTTAGGGACAGGGTCTATTCAGTACTTC
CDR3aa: CASSLGTGSIQYF

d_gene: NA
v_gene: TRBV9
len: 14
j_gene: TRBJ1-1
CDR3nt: TGTGCCAGCAGCGTCGGACACCTAACCACTGAAGCTTTCTTT
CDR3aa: CASSVGHLTTEAFF

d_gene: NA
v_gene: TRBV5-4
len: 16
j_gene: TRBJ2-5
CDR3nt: TGTGCCAGCAGCTTGGGTCAGGGTATGATTCGAGAGACCCAGTACTTC
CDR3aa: CASSLGQGMIRETQYF

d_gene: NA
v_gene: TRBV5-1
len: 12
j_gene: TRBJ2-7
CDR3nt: TGCGCCAGCAGCTTGGGAGATTACGAGCAGTACTTC
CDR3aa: CASSLGDYEQYF

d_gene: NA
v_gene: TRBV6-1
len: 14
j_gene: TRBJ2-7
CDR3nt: TGTGCCAGCACCTCCGGACAAGAAAGGCACGAGCAGTACTTC
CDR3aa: CASTSGQERHEQYF

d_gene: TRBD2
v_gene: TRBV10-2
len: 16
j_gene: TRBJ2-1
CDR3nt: TGCGCCTCCCGGGTCCTAGCGGGAGGGGGGGGACATGAGCAGTTCTTC
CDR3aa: CASRVLAGGGGHEQFF

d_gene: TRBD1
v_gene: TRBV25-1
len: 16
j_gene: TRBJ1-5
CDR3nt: TGTGCCAGCAGTGATGGACAGGGAGGTCGCAATCAGCCCCAGCATTTT
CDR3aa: CASSDGQGGRNQPQHF

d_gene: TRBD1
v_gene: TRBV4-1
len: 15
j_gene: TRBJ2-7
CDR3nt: TGCGCCAGCAGCTCCCGAACAGGGGGTTTCTACGAGCAGTACTTC
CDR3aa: CASSSRTGGFYEQYF